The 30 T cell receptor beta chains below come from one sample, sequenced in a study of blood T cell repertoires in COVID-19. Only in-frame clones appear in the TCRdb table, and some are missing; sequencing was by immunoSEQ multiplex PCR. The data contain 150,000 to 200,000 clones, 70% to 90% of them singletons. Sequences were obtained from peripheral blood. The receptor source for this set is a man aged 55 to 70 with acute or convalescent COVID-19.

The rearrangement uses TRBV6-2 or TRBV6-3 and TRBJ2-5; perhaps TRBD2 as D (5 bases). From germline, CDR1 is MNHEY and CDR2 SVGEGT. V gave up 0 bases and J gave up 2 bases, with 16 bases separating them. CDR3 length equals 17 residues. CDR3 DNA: TGTGCCAGCAGTTACTCGATCCTAGCAGGAGAACAAGAGACCCAGTACTTC. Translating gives CASSYSILAGEQETQYF.

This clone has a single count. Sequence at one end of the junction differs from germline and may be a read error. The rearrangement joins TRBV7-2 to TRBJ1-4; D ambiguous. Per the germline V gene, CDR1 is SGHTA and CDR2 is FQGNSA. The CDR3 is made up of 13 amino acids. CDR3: CASSRSTNEKLFF. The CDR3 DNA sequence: TGTGCCAGCAGCCGGTCGACTAACGAAAAACTGTTTTTT.

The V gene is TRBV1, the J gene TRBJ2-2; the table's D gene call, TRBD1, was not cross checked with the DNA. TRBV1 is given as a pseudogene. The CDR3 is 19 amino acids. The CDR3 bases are TGCACCAGCAGCCAAGATCGGCGAAGGGGCGTAGTGGGTACCGGGGAGCTGTTTTTT. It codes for CTSSQDRRRGVVGTGELFF.

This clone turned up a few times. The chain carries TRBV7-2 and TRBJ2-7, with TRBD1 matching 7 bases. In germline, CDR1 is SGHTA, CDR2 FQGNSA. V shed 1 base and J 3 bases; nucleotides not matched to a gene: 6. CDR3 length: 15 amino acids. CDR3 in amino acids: CASSLGQGIFYEQYF. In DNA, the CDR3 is TGTGCCAGCAGCTTAGGACAGGGTATCTTCTACGAGCAGTACTTC.

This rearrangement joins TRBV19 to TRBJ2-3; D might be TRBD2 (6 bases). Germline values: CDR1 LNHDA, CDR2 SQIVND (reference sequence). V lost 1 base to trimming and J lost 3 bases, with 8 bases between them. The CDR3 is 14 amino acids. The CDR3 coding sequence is TGTGCCAGTAGTATAGCGGGAGCGACAGATACGCAGTATTTT. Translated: CASSIAGATDTQYF.

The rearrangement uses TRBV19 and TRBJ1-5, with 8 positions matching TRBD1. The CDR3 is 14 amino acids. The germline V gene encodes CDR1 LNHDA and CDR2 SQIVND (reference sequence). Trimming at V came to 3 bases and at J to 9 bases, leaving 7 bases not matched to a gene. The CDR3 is CASSIGDRGGPQHF. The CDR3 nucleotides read TGTGCCAGTAGTATCGGTGACAGGGGTGGGCCCCAGCATTTT.

The CDR3 is CASSREVQETQYF. CDR3 in DNA: TGTGCCAGCTCACGGGAGGTTCAGGAGACCCAGTACTTC. The chain is built from TRBV18 and TRBJ2-5; D is possibly TRBD2 (6 bases). This CDR3 contains 13 residues. Germline-derived CDR1 and CDR2 are KGHSH and LQKENI. Trimming stripped 4 bases from V and 5 bases from J, with 11 bases between. Full variable domain (missing parts from reference TRBV18 and TRBJ2-5): NAGVMQNPRHLVRRRGQEARLRCSPMKGHSHVYWYRQLPEEGLKFMVYLQKENIIDESGMPKERFSAEFPKEGPSILRIQQVVRGDSAAYFCASSREVQETQYFGPGTRLLVL.

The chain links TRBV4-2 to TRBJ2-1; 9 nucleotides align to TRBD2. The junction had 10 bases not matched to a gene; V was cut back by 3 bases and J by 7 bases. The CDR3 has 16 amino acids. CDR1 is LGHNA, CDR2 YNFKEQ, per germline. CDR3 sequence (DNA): TGTGCCAGCAGCCAGGGGATAGCGGGAGCCGGGAATGAGCAGTTCTTC. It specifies CASSQGIAGAGNEQFF.

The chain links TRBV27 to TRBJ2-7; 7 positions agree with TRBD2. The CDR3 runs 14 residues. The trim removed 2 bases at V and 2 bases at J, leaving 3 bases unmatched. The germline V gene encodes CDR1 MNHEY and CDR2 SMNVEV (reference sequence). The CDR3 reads CASSLGTNTYEQYF. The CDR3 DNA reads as TGTGCCAGCAGTTTAGGGACTAACACCTACGAGCAGTACTTC.

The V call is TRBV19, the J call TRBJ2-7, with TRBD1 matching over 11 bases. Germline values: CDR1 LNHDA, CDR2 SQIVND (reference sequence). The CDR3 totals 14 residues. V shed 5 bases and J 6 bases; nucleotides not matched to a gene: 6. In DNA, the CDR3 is TGTGCCAGTAGTCCCGGGACAGGGGGTTTCGAGCAGTACTTC. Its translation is CASSPGTGGFEQYF.

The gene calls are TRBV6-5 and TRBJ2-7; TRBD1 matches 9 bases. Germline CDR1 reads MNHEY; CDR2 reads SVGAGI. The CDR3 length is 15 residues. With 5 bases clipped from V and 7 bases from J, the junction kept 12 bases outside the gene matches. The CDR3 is CASSRTGGTFEEQYF. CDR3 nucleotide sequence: TGTGCCAGCAGTAGAACAGGGGGCACCTTTGAAGAGCAGTACTTC.

CDR3 loop: CASSIGQGAYQPQHF. CDR3 nucleotides: TGTGCCAGTAGTATCGGGCAGGGGGCCTATCAGCCCCAGCATTTT. The V call is TRBV19, the J call TRBJ1-5, with 8 bases identical to TRBD1. Germline V gene sequence: CDR1 LNHDA, CDR2 SQIVND (reference sequence). J lost 5 bases, V lost 3 bases, and 6 bases had no gene match. The CDR3 has 15 residues.

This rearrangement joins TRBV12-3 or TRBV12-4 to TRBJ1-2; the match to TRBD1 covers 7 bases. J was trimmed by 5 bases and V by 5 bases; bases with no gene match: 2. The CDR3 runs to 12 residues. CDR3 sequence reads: CASSTGVYGYTF. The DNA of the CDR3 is TGTGCCAGCAGTACAGGGGTGTATGGCTACACCTTC.

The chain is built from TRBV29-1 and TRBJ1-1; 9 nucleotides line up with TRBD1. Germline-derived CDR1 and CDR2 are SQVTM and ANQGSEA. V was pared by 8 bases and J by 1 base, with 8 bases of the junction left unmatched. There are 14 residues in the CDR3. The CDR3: CSSRQGGPNTEAFF. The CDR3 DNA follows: TGCAGCTCAAGACAGGGGGGGCCGAACACTGAAGCTTTCTTT.

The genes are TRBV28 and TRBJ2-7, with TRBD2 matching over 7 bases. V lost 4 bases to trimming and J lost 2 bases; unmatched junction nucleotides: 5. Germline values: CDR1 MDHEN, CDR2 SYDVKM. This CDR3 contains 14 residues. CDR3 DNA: TGTGCCAGCAGTTGGCTAGCGGAGCCCTACGAGCAGTACTTC. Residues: CASSWLAEPYEQYF.

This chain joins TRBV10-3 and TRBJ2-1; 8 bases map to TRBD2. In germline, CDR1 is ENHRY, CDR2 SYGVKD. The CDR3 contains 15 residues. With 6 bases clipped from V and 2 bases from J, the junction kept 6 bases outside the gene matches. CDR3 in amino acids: CAIRPAGAAYNEQFF. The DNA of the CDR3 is TGTGCCATCAGACCAGCGGGAGCCGCCTACAATGAGCAGTTCTTC.

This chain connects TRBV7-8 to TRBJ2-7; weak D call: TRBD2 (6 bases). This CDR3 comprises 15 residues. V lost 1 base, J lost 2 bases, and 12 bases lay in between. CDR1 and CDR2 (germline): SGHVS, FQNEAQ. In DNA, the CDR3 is TGTGCCAGCAGCTTAGAGGACTACACCGCCTACGAGCAGTACTTC. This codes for CASSLEDYTAYEQYF.

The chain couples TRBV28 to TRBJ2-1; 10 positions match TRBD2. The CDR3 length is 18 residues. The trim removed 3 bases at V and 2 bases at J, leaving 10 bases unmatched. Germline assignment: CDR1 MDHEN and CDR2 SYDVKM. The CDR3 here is CASSFQSSGRTTYNEQFF. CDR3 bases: TGTGCCAGCAGTTTTCAGTCTAGCGGGAGAACCACCTACAATGAGCAGTTCTTC. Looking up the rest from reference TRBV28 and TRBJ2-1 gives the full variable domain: DVKVTQSSRYLVKRTGEKVFLECVQDMDHENMFWYRQDPGLGLRLIYFSYDVKMKEKGDIPEGYSVSREKKERFSLILESASTNQTSMYLCASSFQSSGRTTYNEQFFGPGTRLTVL.

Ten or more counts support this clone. CDR3 amino acids: CASSGKYYGYTF. In DNA form, the CDR3 reads TGTGCCAGCAGCGGGAAGTACTATGGCTACACCTTC. This rearrangement joins TRBV2 to TRBJ1-2; D is ambiguous. Germline loops: CDR1 SNHLY, CDR2 FYNNEI. Trimming stripped 6 bases from V and 3 bases from J, with 8 bases between. This CDR3 spans 12 amino acids. Complete variable domain (other parts from reference TRBV2 and TRBJ1-2): EPEVTQTPSHQVTQMGQEVILRCVPISNHLYFYWYRQILGQKVEFLVSFYNNEISEKSEIFDDQFSVERPDGSNFTLKIRSTKLEDSAMYFCASSGKYYGYTFGSGTRLTVV.

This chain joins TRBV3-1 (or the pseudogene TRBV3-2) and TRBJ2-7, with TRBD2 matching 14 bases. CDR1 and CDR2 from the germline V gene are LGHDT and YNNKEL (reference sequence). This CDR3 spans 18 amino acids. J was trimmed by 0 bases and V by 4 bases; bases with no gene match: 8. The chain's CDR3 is CASSPGTSGSHPSYEQYF. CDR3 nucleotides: TGTGCCAGCAGCCCCGGGACTAGCGGGAGTCATCCCTCCTACGAGCAGTACTTC.

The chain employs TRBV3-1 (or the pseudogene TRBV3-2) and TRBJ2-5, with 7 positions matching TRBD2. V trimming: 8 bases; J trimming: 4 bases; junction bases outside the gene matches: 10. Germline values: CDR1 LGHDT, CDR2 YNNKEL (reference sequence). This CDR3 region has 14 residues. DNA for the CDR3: TGTGCCAGCCGTCCGAACCGGGGGGTAGAGACCCAGTACTTC. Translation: CASRPNRGVETQYF.

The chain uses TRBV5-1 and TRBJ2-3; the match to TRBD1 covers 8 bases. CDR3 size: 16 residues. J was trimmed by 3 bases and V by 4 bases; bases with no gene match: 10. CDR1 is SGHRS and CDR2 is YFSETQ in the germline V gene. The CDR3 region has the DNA TGCGCCAGCAGCCCGGTCGGACAGGGTGGGACAGATACGCAGTATTTT. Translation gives CASSPVGQGGTDTQYF.

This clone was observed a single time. CDR3 residues: CASNPTGQTYNSPLHF. For the CDR3, the DNA is TGTGCCAGCAACCCCACAGGACAGACTTATAATTCACCCCTCCACTTT. The V gene is TRBV27, the J gene TRBJ1-6; possible D gene TRBD1, 6 bases. V was clipped by 7 bases and J by 4 bases, with 17 bases between them. The CDR3 loop spans 16 amino acids. Per the germline V gene, CDR1 is MNHEY and CDR2 is SMNVEV (reference sequence).

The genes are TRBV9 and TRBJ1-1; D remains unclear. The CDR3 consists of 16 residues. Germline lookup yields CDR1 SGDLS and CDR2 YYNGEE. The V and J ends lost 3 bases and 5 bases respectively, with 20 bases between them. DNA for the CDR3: TGTGCCAGCAGCGCAAACACCTACAGTGTCGGAACTGAAGCTTTCTTT. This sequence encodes CASSANTYSVGTEAFF.

DNA for the CDR3: TGTGCCAGCAGTTATACTCCAGGGGTGAACACTGAAGCTTTCTTT. Translated: CASSYTPGVNTEAFF. This sequence joins TRBV27 and TRBJ1-1; D is possibly TRBD1 (6 bases). V was clipped by 4 bases and J by 0 bases, with 12 bases between them. CDR1 MNHEY and CDR2 SMNVEV come from the germline V gene (reference sequence). This CDR3 spans 15 amino acids.

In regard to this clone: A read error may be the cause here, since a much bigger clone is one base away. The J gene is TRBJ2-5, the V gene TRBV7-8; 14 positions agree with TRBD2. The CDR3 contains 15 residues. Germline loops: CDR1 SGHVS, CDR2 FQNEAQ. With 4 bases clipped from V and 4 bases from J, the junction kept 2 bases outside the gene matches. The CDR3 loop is CASSSGTSGRETQYF. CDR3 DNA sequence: TGTGCCAGCAGCTCCGGGACTAGCGGGAGAGAGACCCAGTACTTC. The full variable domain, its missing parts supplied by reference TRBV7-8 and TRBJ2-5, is GAGVSQSPRYKVAKRGQDVALRCDPISGHVSLFWYQQALGQGPEFLTYFQNEAQLDKSGLPSDRFFAERPEGSVSTLKIQRTQQEDSAVYLCASSSGTSGRETQYFGPGTRLLVL.

CDR3 in amino acids: CASSENRISGNTIYF. The DNA for the CDR3 is TGTGCCAGCAGTGAAAACAGGATCTCTGGAAACACCATATATTTT. The chain has TRBV2 and TRBJ1-3, with D possibly being TRBD1 (5 bases). This CDR3 is 15 amino acids long. Germline CDR1 SNHLY, CDR2 FYNNEI. Trimming cost V 2 bases and J 0 bases, with 8 bases left between them.

CDR3 amino acids: CASALGTGNQPQHF. For the CDR3, the DNA is TGTGCCAGCGCCTTGGGGACAGGCAATCAGCCCCAGCATTTT. The J gene is TRBJ1-5, the V gene TRBV7-2, with 7 positions matching TRBD1. The ends lost 8 bases at V and 2 bases at J; junction bases unmatched: 6. CDR3 length: 14 residues. CDR1 is SGHTA and CDR2 is FQGNSA in the germline V gene.

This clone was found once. For the CDR3, the DNA is TGCGCCAGCAGCTTGGGGGGGACAAACCACAATGAGCAGTTCTTC. Its protein product is CASSLGGTNHNEQFF. The chain uses TRBV5-1 and TRBJ2-1; TRBD1 might be the D (6 bases). CDR3 length: 15 amino acids. Trimming stripped 0 bases from V and 5 bases from J, with 12 bases between. CDR1 and CDR2 from the germline V gene are SGHRS and YFSETQ.

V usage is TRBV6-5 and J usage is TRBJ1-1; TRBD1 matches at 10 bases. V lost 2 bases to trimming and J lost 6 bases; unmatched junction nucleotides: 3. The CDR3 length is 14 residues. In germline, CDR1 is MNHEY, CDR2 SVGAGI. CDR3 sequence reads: CASSYDRGQAEAFF. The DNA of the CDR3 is TGTGCCAGCAGTTACGACAGGGGGCAAGCTGAAGCTTTCTTT.